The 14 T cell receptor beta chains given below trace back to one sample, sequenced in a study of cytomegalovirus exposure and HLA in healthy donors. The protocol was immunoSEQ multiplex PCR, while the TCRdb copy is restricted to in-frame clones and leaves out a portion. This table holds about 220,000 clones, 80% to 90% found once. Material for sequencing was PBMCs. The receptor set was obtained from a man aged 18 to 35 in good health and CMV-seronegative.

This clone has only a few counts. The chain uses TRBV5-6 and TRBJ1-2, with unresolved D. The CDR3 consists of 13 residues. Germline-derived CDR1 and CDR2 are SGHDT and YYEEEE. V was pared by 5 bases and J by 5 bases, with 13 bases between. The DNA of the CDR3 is TGTGCCAGCAGGACCCGGGATCAATATGGCTACACCTTC. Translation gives CASRTRDQYGYTF. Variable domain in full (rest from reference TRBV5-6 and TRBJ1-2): DAGVTQSPTHLIKTRGQQVTLRCSPKSGHDTVSWYQQALGQGPQFIFQYYEEEERQRGNFPDRFSGHQFPNYSSELNVNALLLGDSALYLCASRTRDQYGYTFGSGTRLTVV.

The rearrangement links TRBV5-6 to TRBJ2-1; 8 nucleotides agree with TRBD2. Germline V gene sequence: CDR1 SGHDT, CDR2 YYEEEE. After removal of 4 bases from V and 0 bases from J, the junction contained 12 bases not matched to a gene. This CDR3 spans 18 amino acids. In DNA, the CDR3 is TGTGCCAGCAGCCCCCTTGTTCTCAGCGGGAGCTCCTACAATGAGCAGTTCTTC. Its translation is CASSPLVLSGSSYNEQFF.

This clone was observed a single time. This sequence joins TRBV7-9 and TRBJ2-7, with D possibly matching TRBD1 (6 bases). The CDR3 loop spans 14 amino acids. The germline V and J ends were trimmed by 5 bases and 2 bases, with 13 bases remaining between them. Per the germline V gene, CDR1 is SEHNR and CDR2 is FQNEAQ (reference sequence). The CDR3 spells CASSQDRIAYEQYF. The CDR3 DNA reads TGTGCCAGCAGCCAGGACAGAATAGCCTACGAGCAGTACTTC.

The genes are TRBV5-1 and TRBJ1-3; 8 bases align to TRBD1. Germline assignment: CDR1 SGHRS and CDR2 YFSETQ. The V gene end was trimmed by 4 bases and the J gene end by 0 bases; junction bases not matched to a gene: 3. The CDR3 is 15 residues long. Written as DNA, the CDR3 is TGCGCCAGCAGCACACAGGGGGTCTCTGGAAACACCATATATTTT. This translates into CASSTQGVSGNTIYF. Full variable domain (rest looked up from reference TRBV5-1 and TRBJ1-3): KAGVTQTPRYLIKTRGQQVTLSCSPISGHRSVSWYQQTPGQGLQFLFEYFSETQRNKGNFPGRFSGRQFSNSRSEMNVSTLELGDSALYLCASSTQGVSGNTIYFGEGSWLTVV.

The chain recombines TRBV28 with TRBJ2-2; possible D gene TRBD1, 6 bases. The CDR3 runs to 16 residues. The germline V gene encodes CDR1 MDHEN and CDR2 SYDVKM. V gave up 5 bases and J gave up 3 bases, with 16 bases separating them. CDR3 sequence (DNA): TGTGCCAGCAGTACTGGATCAGGGGCCTACACCGGGGAGCTGTTTTTT. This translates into CASSTGSGAYTGELFF.

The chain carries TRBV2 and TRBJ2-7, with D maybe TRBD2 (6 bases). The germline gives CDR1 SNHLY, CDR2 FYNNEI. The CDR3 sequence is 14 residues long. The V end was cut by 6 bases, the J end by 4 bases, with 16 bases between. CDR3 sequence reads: CASSLQGGGYEQYF. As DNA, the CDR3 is TGTGCCAGCAGCCTCCAGGGAGGAGGGTACGAGCAGTACTTC.

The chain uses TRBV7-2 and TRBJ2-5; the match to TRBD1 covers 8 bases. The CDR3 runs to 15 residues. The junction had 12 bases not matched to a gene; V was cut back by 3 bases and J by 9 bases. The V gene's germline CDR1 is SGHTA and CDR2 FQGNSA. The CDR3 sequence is CASSLAGGPPSAQYF. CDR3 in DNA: TGTGCCAGCAGCTTGGCAGGGGGCCCTCCATCGGCCCAGTACTTC.

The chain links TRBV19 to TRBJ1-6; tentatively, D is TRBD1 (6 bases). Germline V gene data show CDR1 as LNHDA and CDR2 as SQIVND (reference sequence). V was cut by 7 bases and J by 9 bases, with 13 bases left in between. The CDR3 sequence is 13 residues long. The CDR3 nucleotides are TGTGCCAGTAACGGGGGGCAGTTTTCACCCCTCCACTTT. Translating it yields CASNGGQFSPLHF.

The CDR3 DNA reads as TGTGCCAGCAGCTTAGACCGGGAAATACTCGTCTATGGCTACACCTTC. Translated, it gives CASSLDREILVYGYTF. V usage is TRBV7-9 and J usage is TRBJ1-2, with no clear D. The CDR3 is 16 amino acids. The V and J ends lost 1 base and 4 bases respectively, with 16 bases between them. CDR1 and CDR2 from the germline V gene are SEHNR and FQNEAQ (reference sequence).

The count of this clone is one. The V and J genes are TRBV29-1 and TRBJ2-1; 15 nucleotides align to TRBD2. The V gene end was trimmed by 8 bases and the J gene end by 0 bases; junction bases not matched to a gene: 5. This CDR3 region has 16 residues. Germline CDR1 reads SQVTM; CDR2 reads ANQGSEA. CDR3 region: CSSRTSGGGSYNEQFF. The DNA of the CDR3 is TGCAGCTCCCGGACTAGCGGGGGGGGCTCCTACAATGAGCAGTTCTTC.

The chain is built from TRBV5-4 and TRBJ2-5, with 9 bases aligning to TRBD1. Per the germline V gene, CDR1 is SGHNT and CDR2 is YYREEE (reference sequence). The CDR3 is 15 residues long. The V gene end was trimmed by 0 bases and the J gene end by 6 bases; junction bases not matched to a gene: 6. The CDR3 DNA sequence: TGTGCCAGCAGCTTGGGCCTGGGGACAGGGCAGACCCAGTACTTC. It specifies CASSLGLGTGQTQYF.

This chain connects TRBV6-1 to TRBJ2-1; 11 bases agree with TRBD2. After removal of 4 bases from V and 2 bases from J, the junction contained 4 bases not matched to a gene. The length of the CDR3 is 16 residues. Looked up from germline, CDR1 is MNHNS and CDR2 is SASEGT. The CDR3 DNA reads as TGTGCCAGCAGTGGATCTAGCGGGGGGCCCTACAATGAGCAGTTCTTC. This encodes CASSGSSGGPYNEQFF.

The CDR3 region has the DNA TGCGCCAGCAGCTTGGGGCAGGGCAACACAGATACGCAGTATTTT. This codes for CASSLGQGNTDTQYF. The chain couples TRBV5-1 to TRBJ2-3, with D perhaps TRBD1 (5 bases). Germline V CDR1 and CDR2: SGHRS, YFSETQ. Deletions cut 0 bases from V and 2 bases from J, with 10 bases between. This CDR3 spans 15 amino acids.

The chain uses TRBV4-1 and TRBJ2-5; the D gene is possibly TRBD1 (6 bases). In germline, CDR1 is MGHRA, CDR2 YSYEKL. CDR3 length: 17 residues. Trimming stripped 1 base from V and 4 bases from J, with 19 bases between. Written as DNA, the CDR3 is TGCGCCAGCAGCCAAGGGGTCCACCGGGACACTCTAGAGACCCAGTACTTC. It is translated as CASSQGVHRDTLETQYF.